This T cell receptor (beta chain) was observed in a study of early T cells in non-severe SARS-CoV-2 infection. Unique molecular identifiers (one per individual cDNA molecule) were attached. TCRdb re-called the 5' RACE reads with MiXCR, one entry per CDR3 protein. The table lists some 30,000 distinct CDR3 sequences, roughly 4.5% of them singletons. Trimming shortened V by 7 bases and J by 0 bases, and 14 bases separated the two germline ends. The CDR3 extends over 15 amino acids. This clonotype has ten or more counts. Material for sequencing was whole blood. This TCR came from an adult who was a healthcare worker with PCR-confirmed SARS-CoV-2 infection or an uninfected control (not recorded which). The chain employs TRBV12-3 or TRBV12-4 and TRBJ2-3; D may be TRBD2 (5 bases). CDR3 loop: CASTSPRGSTDTQYF. For the CDR3, the DNA is TGTGCCAGCACCTCCCCTCGGGGAAGCACAGATACGCAGTATTTT.